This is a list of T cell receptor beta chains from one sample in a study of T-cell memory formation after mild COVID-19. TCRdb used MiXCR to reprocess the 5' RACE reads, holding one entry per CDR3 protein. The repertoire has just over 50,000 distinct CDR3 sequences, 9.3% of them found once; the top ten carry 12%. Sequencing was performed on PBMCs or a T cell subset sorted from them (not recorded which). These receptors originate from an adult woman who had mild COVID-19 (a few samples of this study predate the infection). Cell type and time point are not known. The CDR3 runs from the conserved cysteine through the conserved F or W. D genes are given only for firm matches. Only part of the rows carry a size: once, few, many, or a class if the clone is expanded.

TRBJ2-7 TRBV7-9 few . CASSRDSFISYEQYF TGTGCCAGCAGCCGGGACTCGTTTATCTCCTACGAGCAGTACTTC
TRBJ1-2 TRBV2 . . CASSESREGYTF TGTGCCAGCAGTGAATCTCGTGAGGGCTACACCTTC
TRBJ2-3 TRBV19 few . CASSWVGSTDTQYF TGTGCCAGTTCGTGGGTGGGGAGCACAGATACGCAGTATTTT
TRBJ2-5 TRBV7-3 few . CASSLRGRVSGETQYF TGTGCCAGCAGCTTAAGGGGACGTGTTTCGGGAGAGACCCAGTACTTC
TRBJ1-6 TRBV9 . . CASSVNSNSPLHF TGTGCCAGCAGCGTAAATTCAAATTCACCCCTCCACTTT
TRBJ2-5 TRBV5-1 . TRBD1 CASRTGDQETQYF TGCGCCAGCCGGACAGGGGACCAAGAGACCCAGTACTTC
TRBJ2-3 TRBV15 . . CATSRDLGFTDTQYF TGTGCCACCAGCAGAGATCTTGGGTTCACAGATACGCAGTATTTT
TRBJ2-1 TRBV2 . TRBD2 CASSALAGGEQFF TGTGCCAGCAGTGCACTAGCGGGCGGTGAGCAGTTCTTC
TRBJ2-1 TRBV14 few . CASSLRAQSLNNEQFF TGTGCCAGCAGCCTTCGGGCCCAAAGCTTGAACAATGAGCAGTTCTTC
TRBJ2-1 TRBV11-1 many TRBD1 CASSSGGSVNEQFF TGTGCCAGCAGCTCAGGGGGTTCTGTTAATGAGCAGTTCTTC
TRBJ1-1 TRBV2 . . CASSVSELGTEAFF TGTGCCAGCAGTGTATCAGAACTTGGGACTGAAGCTTTCTTT
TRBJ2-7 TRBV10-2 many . CASSPLGSYEQYF TGCGCCAGCAGCCCCCTGGGCTCCTACGAGCAGTACTTC
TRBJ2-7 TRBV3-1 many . CASSGGQSYSYEQYF TGTGCCAGCAGTGGCGGACAGAGTTACTCCTACGAGCAGTACTTC
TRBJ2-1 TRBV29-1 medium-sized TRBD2 CSVGLGVHEQFF TGCAGCGTGGGACTAGGGGTCCATGAGCAGTTCTTC
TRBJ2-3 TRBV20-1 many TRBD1 CSARPLQEQGGTDTQYF TGCAGTGCTAGACCACTACAAGAGCAGGGGGGCACAGATACGCAGTATTTT
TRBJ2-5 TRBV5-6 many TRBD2 CASLVAGGPQETQYF TGTGCCAGCCTTGTAGCGGGGGGGCCTCAAGAGACCCAGTACTTC
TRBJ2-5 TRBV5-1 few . CASSLVGGETQYF TGCGCCAGCAGCTTGGTCGGGGGAGAGACCCAGTACTTC
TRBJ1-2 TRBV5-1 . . CASSLDRRDGYTF TGCGCCAGCAGCCTAGACAGGCGCGATGGCTACACCTTC
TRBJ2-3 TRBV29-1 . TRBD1 CSVARTGGGKNTDTQYF TGCAGCGTTGCCAGGACAGGGGGAGGGAAGAACACAGATACGCAGTATTTT
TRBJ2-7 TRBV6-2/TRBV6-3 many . CASSHPARAFEQYF TGTGCCAGCAGTCATCCCGCCCGGGCGTTCGAGCAGTACTTC
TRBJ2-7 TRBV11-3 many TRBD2 CASSSLPSSGRRAYEQYF TGTGCCAGCAGCTCTCTCCCCTCTAGCGGGAGGCGTGCCTACGAGCAGTACTTC
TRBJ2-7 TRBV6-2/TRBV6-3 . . CASSYSPAGLYEQYF TGTGCCAGCAGTTACTCCCCGGCGGGACTCTACGAGCAGTACTTC
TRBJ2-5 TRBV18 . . CASSRSQETQYF TGTGCCAGCTCACGGAGCCAAGAGACCCAGTACTTC
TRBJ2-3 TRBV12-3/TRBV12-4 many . CASSLGDGDTQYF TGTGCCAGCAGTTTAGGTGACGGGGATACGCAGTATTTT
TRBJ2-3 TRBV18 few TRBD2 CASSSRPGGYSTDTQYF TGTGCCAGCTCATCCAGACCCGGGGGGTATAGCACAGATACGCAGTATTTT
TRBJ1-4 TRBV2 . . CASKAPRPGEKLFF TGTGCCAGCAAGGCGCCCAGGCCGGGAGAAAAACTGTTTTTT
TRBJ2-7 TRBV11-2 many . CASSSAGQPSYEQYF TGTGCCAGCAGCTCAGCGGGACAGCCTTCCTACGAGCAGTACTTC
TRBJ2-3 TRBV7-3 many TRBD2 CASSLTFSGGGSTDTQYF TGTGCCAGCAGCTTAACGTTCAGCGGGGGTGGGAGCACAGATACGCAGTATTTT
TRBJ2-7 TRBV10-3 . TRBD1 CAITRKKTGDPYEQYF TGTGCCATCACCCGGAAAAAGACAGGGGATCCCTACGAGCAGTACTTC
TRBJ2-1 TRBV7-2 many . CASSLEAGWNNEQFF TGTGCCAGCAGCTTAGAGGCGGGATGGAACAATGAGCAGTTCTTC
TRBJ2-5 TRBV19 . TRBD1 CASSPGQGWETQYF TGTGCCAGTAGTCCTGGACAGGGGTGGGAGACCCAGTACTTC
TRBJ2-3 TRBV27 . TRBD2 CASTVYSSGSTDTQYF TGTGCCAGCACCGTTTATTCTAGCGGGAGCACAGATACGCAGTATTTT
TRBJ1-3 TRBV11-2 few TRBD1 CASSLDATGVPGNTIYF TGTGCCAGCAGCTTAGACGCGACAGGGGTTCCGGGAAACACCATATATTTT
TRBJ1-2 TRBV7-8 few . CASSLSEGIGYTF TGTGCCAGCAGCTTAAGCGAGGGGATTGGCTACACCTTC
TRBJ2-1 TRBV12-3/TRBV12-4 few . CASSFTGSINEQFF TGTGCCAGCAGTTTTACGGGGAGTATCAATGAGCAGTTCTTC
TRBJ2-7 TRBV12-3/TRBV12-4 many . CASSPGAYEQYF TGTGCCAGCAGCCCCGGCGCCTACGAGCAGTACTTC
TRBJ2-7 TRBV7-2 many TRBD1 CASSLTGGVDEQYF TGTGCCAGCAGCTTAACAGGGGGCGTCGACGAGCAGTACTTC
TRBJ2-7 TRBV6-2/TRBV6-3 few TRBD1 CASSYSRGGRNEQYF TGTGCCAGCAGTTACTCGAGAGGGGGCAGGAACGAGCAGTACTTC
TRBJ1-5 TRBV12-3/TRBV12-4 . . CASSPSDRNQPQHF TGTGCCAGCAGTCCATCAGACAGAAATCAGCCCCAGCATTTT
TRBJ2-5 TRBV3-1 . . CASSQVGGETQYF TGTGCCAGCAGCCAAGTGGGGGGAGAGACCCAGTACTTC
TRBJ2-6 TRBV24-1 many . CATKGSGANVLTF TGTGCCACTAAAGGCTCTGGGGCCAACGTCCTGACTTTC
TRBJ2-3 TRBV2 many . CASTEGYGSGEPDTQYF TGTGCCAGCACCGAAGGGTATGGCTCGGGGGAGCCAGATACGCAGTATTTT
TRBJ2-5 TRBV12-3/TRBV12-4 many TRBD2 CASSHDSGSGETQYF TGTGCCAGCAGTCACGATAGCGGGAGTGGAGAGACCCAGTACTTC
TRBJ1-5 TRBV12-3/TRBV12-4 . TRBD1 CASSLDRGHSNQPQHF TGTGCCAGCAGTCTTGACAGGGGGCATAGCAATCAGCCCCAGCATTTT
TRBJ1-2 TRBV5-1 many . CASSLAATAKGYGYTF TGCGCCAGCAGCTTGGCGGCGACTGCAAAGGGGTATGGCTACACCTTC
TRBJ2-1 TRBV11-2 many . CASSLDPGNEQFF TGTGCCAGCAGCTTAGATCCGGGGAATGAGCAGTTCTTC
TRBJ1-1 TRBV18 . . CASSPRQGSNTEAFF TGTGCCAGCTCACCCAGACAAGGTTCGAACACTGAAGCTTTCTTT
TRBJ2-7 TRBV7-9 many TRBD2 CASSLLLAGDAYEQYF TGTGCCAGCAGCCTCCTGCTAGCGGGGGACGCCTACGAGCAGTACTTC
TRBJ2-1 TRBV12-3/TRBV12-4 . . CASSFDSVYNEQFF TGTGCCAGCAGTTTTGATAGTGTCTACAATGAGCAGTTCTTC
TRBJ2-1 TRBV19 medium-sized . CASSIDRGNEQFF TGTGCCAGTAGTATAGATCGGGGCAATGAGCAGTTCTTC
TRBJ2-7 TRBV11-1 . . CASSFRHEEQYF TGTGCCAGCAGCTTCCGACACGAAGAGCAGTACTTC
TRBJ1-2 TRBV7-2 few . CASSPQTGRAIAYGYTF TGTGCCAGCAGCCCGCAGACAGGAAGAGCTATAGCGTATGGCTACACCTTC
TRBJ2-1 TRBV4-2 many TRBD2 CASRGLAYANEQFF TGTGCCAGCAGGGGACTAGCATACGCCAATGAGCAGTTCTTC
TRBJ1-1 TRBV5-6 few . CASSFSGNTEAFF TGTGCCAGCAGCTTCTCCGGGAACACTGAAGCTTTCTTT
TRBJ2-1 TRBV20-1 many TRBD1 CSAQTGTANNEQFF TGCAGTGCTCAGACCGGGACAGCGAACAATGAGCAGTTCTTC